This T cell receptor (beta chain) was sequenced in a study of blood T cell repertoires in COVID-19. This CDR3 region has 14 residues. The germline gives CDR1 SGHTA, CDR2 FQGNSA. Trimming stripped 1 base from V and 1 base from J, with 7 bases between. Sequencing was performed with immunoSEQ multiplex PCR; in TCRdb, only in-frame clones are kept and a portion is missing. The sample carries hundreds of thousands of clones, roughly 90% recorded once. This rearrangement joins TRBV7-2 to TRBJ1-2, with D unclear. This receptor was identified in a middle-aged man with acute or convalescent COVID-19. The sequenced sample consisted of peripheral blood. CDR3 loop: CASSLVGSNYGYTF. In DNA, the CDR3 is TGTGCCAGCAGCTTAGTTGGGAGTAACTATGGCTACACCTTC. Variable domain in full (rest from reference TRBV7-2 and TRBJ1-2): GAGVSQSPSNKVTEKGKDVELRCDPISGHTALYWYRQSLGQGLEFLIYFQGNSAPDKSGLPSDRFSAERTGGSVSTLTIQRTQQEDSAVYLCASSLVGSNYGYTFGSGTRLTVV.